Presented here are 23 T cell receptor beta chains from one specimen sequenced in a study of cytomegalovirus exposure and HLA in healthy donors (TCRdb year 2017). The library was generated by the immunoSEQ multiplex PCR assay. For the multiplex PCR, a mixture combining 60 forward primers for TCR Vbeta segments and 13 reverse primers for TCR Jbeta segments was used. TCRdb stores this immuneACCESS table with in-frame sequences only. Part of the clones is absent; in the studies checked, under half of the shortfall reflects unresolved V genes, and no reason is known for the rest. For this sample there are about 190,000 clones; over 70% appear just once. Less than 4% of the sample goes to the ten largest clones. Sequenced input: PBMCs. All receptors derive from a woman aged 25 to 45 in good health and CMV-seropositive.

This clone was seen more than once but under ten times. The chain has TRBV10-2 and TRBJ2-7; 7 bases line up with TRBD2. Per the germline V gene, CDR1 is WSHSY and CDR2 is SAAADI. V was pared by 0 bases and J by 6 bases, with 8 bases of the junction left unmatched. CDR3 length: 15 amino acids. This CDR3 is CASSESTAGSSEQYF. The CDR3, as DNA: TGCGCCAGCAGTGAGTCGACAGCGGGGAGCTCCGAGCAGTACTTC.

This clone showed up just a few times. This sequence joins TRBV19 and TRBJ2-5, with D tentatively TRBD2 (6 bases). V was shortened by 3 bases and J by 5 bases, with 10 bases between the two germline ends. The CDR3 runs 13 residues. CDR1 and CDR2 (germline): LNHDA, SQIVND (reference sequence). DNA of the CDR3: TGTGCCAGTAGTATGGCGGGATGGGAGACCCAGTACTTC. This sequence encodes CASSMAGWETQYF. Looking up the rest from reference TRBV19 and TRBJ2-5 gives the full variable domain: DGGITQSPKYLFRKEGQNVTLSCEQNLNHDAMYWYRQDPGQGLRLIYYSQIVNDFQKGDIAEGYSVSREKKESFPLTVTSAQKNPTAFYLCASSMAGWETQYFGPGTRLLVL.

The chain uses TRBV19 and TRBJ2-7; TRBD1 agrees at 8 bases. The CDR3 length is 15 residues. Germline V lookup: CDR1 LNHDA, CDR2 SQIVND (reference sequence). V shed 1 base and J 2 bases; nucleotides not matched to a gene: 4. The CDR3 DNA follows: TGTGCCAGTAGTATAGGTCAGGGGGCCCCCTACGAGCAGTACTTC. It translates to CASSIGQGAPYEQYF.

V gene TRBV21-1 combines with J gene TRBJ1-5; TRBD1 is the table's D call, not checked against the DNA. TRBV21-1 is flagged as a pseudogene. The CDR3 length is 17 residues. CDR3 nucleotides: TGTGCCAGCAGCAAAGATAAGGGGAGACAGGGACGACAGCCCCAGCATTTT. This sequence encodes CASSKDKGRQGRQPQHF.

This clone appeared a few times. The chain has TRBV10-3 and TRBJ2-1, with 15 bases that match TRBD2. The junction had 3 bases not matched to a gene; V was cut back by 6 bases and J by 9 bases. Germline V gene data show CDR1 as ENHRY and CDR2 as SYGVKD. The CDR3 is made up of 14 amino acids. The CDR3 coding sequence is TGTGCCATCAGCGCGGGACTAGCGGGAGGTGAGCAGTTCTTC. Its protein is CAISAGLAGGEQFF.

This sequence joins TRBV5-1 and TRBJ2-3, with D possibly TRBD2 on 8 matching bases. CDR3 length equals 14 residues. Germline loops: CDR1 SGHRS, CDR2 YFSETQ. Trimming pared 9 bases from V and 2 bases from J, leaving 16 bases between. The CDR3 spells CATGRDSPTDTQYF. The CDR3 DNA is TGCGCCACCGGGAGGGACAGCCCCACAGATACGCAGTATTTT.

Details on this clone: The same CDR3 also results from other DNA sequences found in this sample. The chain couples TRBV29-1 to TRBJ1-2; TRBD1 matches at 8 bases. Germline loops: CDR1 SQVTM, CDR2 ANQGSEA. This CDR3 spans 13 amino acids. As DNA, the CDR3 is TGCAGTGCCAAGTCTGGGACAGGTTTCGGCTACACCTTC. Translated, it gives CSAKSGTGFGYTF.

This clone was observed a few times. V usage is TRBV28 and J usage is TRBJ1-1; D call uncertain. The CDR3 sequence is 13 residues long. Trimming pared 7 bases from V and 3 bases from J, leaving 12 bases between. Germline V gene lookup returns CDR1 MDHEN and CDR2 SYDVKM. CDR3 nucleotides: TGTGCCAGCACCCCGTTACTTTACACTGAAGCTTTCTTT. It translates to CASTPLLYTEAFF. Complete variable domain (other parts from reference TRBV28 and TRBJ1-1): DVKVTQSSRYLVKRTGEKVFLECVQDMDHENMFWYRQDPGLGLRLIYFSYDVKMKEKGDIPEGYSVSREKKERFSLILESASTNQTSMYLCASTPLLYTEAFFGQGTRLTVV.

This clone showed up just a few times. The V and J genes are TRBV18 and TRBJ2-5; 11 bases map to TRBD2. V was clipped by 5 bases and J by 1 base; unmatched bases: 6. The CDR3 runs 16 residues. CDR1 is KGHSH, CDR2 LQKENI, per germline. The CDR3 spells CASSFRLAGLQETQYF. CDR3 nucleotides: TGTGCCAGCTCATTTAGACTAGCGGGACTCCAAGAGACCCAGTACTTC.

This rearrangement joins TRBV7-2 to TRBJ2-1; D may be TRBD2 (6 bases). V lost 1 base, J lost 2 bases, and 15 bases lay in between. CDR3 length equals 17 residues. CDR1 is SGHTA and CDR2 is FQGNSA in the germline V gene. In nucleotides, the CDR3 is TGTGCCAGCAGCTTAGAGATCGCACTAGCAACCTACAATGAGCAGTTCTTC. It encodes CASSLEIALATYNEQFF.

The gene calls are TRBV27 and TRBJ2-7; D not certain. Germline V CDR1 and CDR2: MNHEY, SMNVEV (reference sequence). V was trimmed by 4 bases and J by 4 bases, leaving 17 bases between them. The CDR3 is 15 amino acids. CDR3 amino acids: CASSYSRSGEYEQYF. CDR3 nucleotide sequence: TGTGCCAGCAGTTATTCACGCTCCGGAGAATACGAGCAGTACTTC.

The rearrangement joins TRBV19 to TRBJ2-2; 8 nucleotides match TRBD1. Germline-derived CDR1 and CDR2 are LNHDA and SQIVND (reference sequence). The CDR3 extends over 15 amino acids. V lost 3 bases and J lost 6; bases outside the gene matches: 6. CDR3 amino acids: CASSMGQAGPGELFF. DNA for the CDR3: TGTGCCAGTAGTATGGGACAGGCCGGCCCCGGGGAGCTGTTTTTT.

The V gene is TRBV7-8, the J gene TRBJ2-7; 7 nucleotides line up with TRBD1. This CDR3 has 13 amino acids. CDR1 and CDR2 (germline): SGHVS, FQNEAQ. The trim removed 5 bases at V and 4 bases at J, leaving 5 bases unmatched. The CDR3: CASSLGDSYEQYF. As DNA, the CDR3 is TGTGCCAGCAGCCTCGGGGACAGTTACGAGCAGTACTTC.

This chain's CDR3 is CASSLAASAKYF. The CDR3, as DNA: TGTGCCAGCAGCTTAGCCGCTAGTGCGAAGTATTTT. The chain joins TRBV11-2 to TRBJ2-3; no clear D. Trimming shortened V by 1 base and J by 13 bases, and 12 bases separated the two germline ends. CDR3 length: 12 residues. CDR1 and CDR2 (germline): SGHAT, FQNNGV.

The rearrangement joins TRBV2 to TRBJ1-6; tentatively, D is TRBD1 (6 bases). CDR3 size: 15 residues. The germline V gene has CDR1 SNHLY and CDR2 FYNNEI. Trimming took off 7 bases at V and 7 bases at J, with 17 bases between the two ends. This CDR3 is CASNGRTVENSPLHF. CDR3 coding DNA: TGTGCCAGCAACGGGCGGACAGTTGAAAATTCACCCCTCCACTTT.

The chain has TRBV6-1 and TRBJ1-2, with D perhaps TRBD1 (5 bases). Germline assignment: CDR1 MNHNS and CDR2 SASEGT. Trimming removed 0 bases at V and 2 bases at J, with 7 bases between. There are 14 residues in the CDR3. CDR3 sequence: CASSEAGGNYGYTF. The CDR3 coding sequence is TGTGCCAGCAGTGAAGCTGGGGGGAACTATGGCTACACCTTC.

The chain joins TRBV5-1 to TRBJ2-7; 8 bases map to TRBD1. CDR3 length equals 15 residues. Germline values: CDR1 SGHRS, CDR2 YFSETQ. After removal of 4 bases from V and 2 bases from J, the junction contained 8 bases not matched to a gene. The CDR3 nucleotides are TGCGCCAGCAGCGACCCGGGACAGGCCACCTACGAGCAGTACTTC. Translated, it gives CASSDPGQATYEQYF.

The gene calls are TRBV4-1 and TRBJ2-1; TRBD1 is a possible D gene (6 bases). Germline V gene sequence: CDR1 MGHRA, CDR2 YSYEKL. There are 15 residues in the CDR3. Trimming took 1 base from V and 4 from J, leaving 11 bases between them. CDR3 sequence (DNA): TGCGCCAGCAGCCAAGGGGGGCAGTCTTACAATGAGCAGTTCTTC. The encoded protein is CASSQGGQSYNEQFF.

CDR3 bases: TGTGCCAGCAGCACCCGAGGACTAGCGGGAGGGCCGGTTCTCGAGCAGTACTTC. This encodes CASSTRGLAGGPVLEQYF. V gene TRBV21-1 combines with J gene TRBJ2-7; the DNA was not used to check the table's D call, TRBD2. TRBV21-1 is deemed a pseudogene. The CDR3 length is 18 residues.

This clone has a handful of counts. The J gene is TRBJ2-7, the V gene TRBV27; a possible D gene is TRBD2 (6 bases). Trimming removed 5 bases from V and 5 bases from J, with 19 bases in between. The CDR3 covers 15 residues. Germline CDR1 MNHEY, CDR2 SMNVEV (reference sequence). CDR3 sequence (DNA): TGTGCCAGCAGTCCTACAATAGGGAGGACCCACGAGCAGTACTTC. This codes for CASSPTIGRTHEQYF.

The V call is TRBV7-9, the J call TRBJ2-7; perhaps TRBD1 as D (5 bases). Germline values: CDR1 SEHNR, CDR2 FQNEAQ (reference sequence). V shed 2 bases and J shed 9 bases, with 11 bases lying between them. This CDR3 comprises 12 residues. CDR3 bases: TGTGCCAGCAGCTTACAGGGAAGGAGGCAGTACTTC. This translates into CASSLQGRRQYF.

The V and J genes are TRBV11-2 and TRBJ2-5; D possibly corresponds to TRBD1 (6 bases). Judging by the DNA end, TRBJ2-7 fits better; the J call may be wrong. The germline gives CDR1 SGHAT, CDR2 FQNNGV. The CDR3 consists of 16 residues. The CDR3 is CASSLVGVGRGYEQYF. In nucleotides, the CDR3 is TGTGCCAGCAGCTTAGTAGGAGTAGGCAGGGGCTACGAGCAGTACTTC.

This chain joins TRBV4-2 and TRBJ2-5; 10 positions match TRBD2. Near its end, the DNA agrees better with TRBJ2-7, so the J call may be wrong. Germline-derived CDR1 and CDR2 are LGHNA and YNFKEQ. This CDR3 is built from 15 residues. The CDR3 here is CASSQFIAGGYEQYF. The CDR3 nucleotides read TGTGCCAGCAGCCAATTTATAGCGGGAGGTTACGAGCAGTACTTC.